What follows are 2 T cell receptor beta chains derived from one specimen sequenced in a study of early T cells in non-severe SARS-CoV-2 infection. TCRdb called the 5' RACE reads again in MiXCR, with one record for every CDR3 protein. The table lists around 58,000 distinct CDR3 sequences, 7.7% of them singletons, with about 10% in the top ten. This specimen consisted of whole blood, obtained at baseline. These receptors originate from an adult who was a healthcare worker with PCR-confirmed SARS-CoV-2 infection or an uninfected control (not recorded which).

The V call is TRBV20-1, the J call TRBJ2-2; 8 nucleotides agree with TRBD1. Germline assignment: CDR1 DFQATT and CDR2 SNEGSKA (reference sequence). The ends lost 0 bases at V and 7 bases at J; junction bases unmatched: 7. The CDR3 loop spans 15 amino acids. CDR3 nucleotides: TGCAGTGCTAGAGACAAGGACAGGGTTTACGGGGAGCTGTTTTTT. Protein product: CSARDKDRVYGELFF.

This clonotype was seen repeatedly, ten times or more. The chain is built from TRBV3-1 and TRBJ1-2, with 7 nucleotides matching TRBD1. V lost 5 bases, J lost 4 bases, and 7 bases stayed unmatched. The CDR3 consists of 14 residues. Looked up from germline, CDR1 is LGHDT and CDR2 is YNNKEL (reference sequence). The CDR3 DNA sequence: TGTGCCAGCAGCAAGACAGGGAGTTTCTATGGCTACACCTTC. It specifies CASSKTGSFYGYTF.